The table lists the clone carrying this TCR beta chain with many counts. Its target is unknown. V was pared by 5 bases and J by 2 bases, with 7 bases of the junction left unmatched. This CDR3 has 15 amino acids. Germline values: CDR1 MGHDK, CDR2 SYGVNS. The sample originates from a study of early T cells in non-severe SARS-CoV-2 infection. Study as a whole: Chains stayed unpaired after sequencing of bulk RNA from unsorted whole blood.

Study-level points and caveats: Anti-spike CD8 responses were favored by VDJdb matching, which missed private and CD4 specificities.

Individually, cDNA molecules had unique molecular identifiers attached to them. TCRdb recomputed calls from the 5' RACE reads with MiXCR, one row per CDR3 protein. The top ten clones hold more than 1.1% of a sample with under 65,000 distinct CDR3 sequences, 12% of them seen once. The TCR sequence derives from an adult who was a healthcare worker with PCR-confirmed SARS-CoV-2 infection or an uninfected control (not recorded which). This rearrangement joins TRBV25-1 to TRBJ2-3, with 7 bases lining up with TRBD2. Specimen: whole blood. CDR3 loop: CASSLGGDYTDTQYF. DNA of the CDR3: TGTGCCAGCAGTTTGGGGGGGGACTACACAGATACGCAGTATTTT.